The 27 T cell receptor beta chains given below trace back to one sample, sequenced in a study of blood T cell repertoires in COVID-19. Method: immunoSEQ multiplex PCR; TCRdb's copy keeps in-frame clones and lacks some. The sample has some 250,000 clones, around 90% seen once. The sequencing input was peripheral blood. The receptors here all came from a man in his sixties who had recovered from COVID-19.

The chain combines TRBV14 with TRBJ2-2; the match to TRBD1 covers 10 bases. The CDR3 runs to 16 residues. From germline, CDR1 is SGHDN and CDR2 FVKESK. J lost 2 bases, V lost 6 bases, and 6 bases had no gene match. The chain's CDR3 is CASRRGQGVNTGELFF. Written as DNA, the CDR3 is TGTGCCAGCAGACGCGGACAGGGGGTTAACACCGGGGAGCTGTTTTTT.

Only a few counts were recorded for this clone. Here the CDR3 DNA reads TGCGCCAGCAGCTTGGTCGGCGGGAGCTCCTACGAGCAGTACGTC. Its protein is CASSLVGGSSYEQYV. The chain recombines TRBV5-1 with TRBJ2-7, with 7 bases matching TRBD2. After removal of 0 bases from V and 0 bases from J, the junction contained 3 bases not matched to a gene. In germline, CDR1 is SGHRS, CDR2 YFSETQ. CDR3 length equals 15 residues.

This clone was detected only once. The V and J genes are TRBV5-6 and TRBJ2-2, with a tentative D call TRBD1 (6 bases). The CDR3 extends over 15 amino acids. Trimming cost V 0 bases and J 6 bases, with 12 bases left between them. The V gene's germline CDR1 is SGHDT and CDR2 YYEEEE. CDR3 bases: TGTGCCAGCAGCTTGGTACAGGGTACCGCCGGGGAGCTGTTTTTT. It translates to CASSLVQGTAGELFF.

V gene TRBV7-2 combines with J gene TRBJ2-3; TRBD1 aligns across 10 bases. Trimming at V came to 5 bases and at J to 5 bases, leaving 16 bases not matched to a gene. CDR1 is SGHTA and CDR2 is FQGNSA in the germline V gene. This CDR3 has 18 residues. CDR3 amino acids: CASSRIRSGTGAGDTQYF. The CDR3, as DNA: TGTGCCAGCAGCCGTATCAGATCAGGGACAGGGGCCGGAGATACGCAGTATTTT.

The chain employs TRBV6-5 and TRBJ2-1; 8 nucleotides match TRBD2. V lost 4 bases and J lost 2; bases outside the gene matches: 7. This CDR3 contains 16 residues. The V gene's germline CDR1 is MNHEY and CDR2 SVGAGI. The CDR3 nucleotides are TGTGCCAGCAGTTCTAGGACAGCGGGGGCCTACAATGAGCAGTTCTTC. Encoded protein: CASSSRTAGAYNEQFF.

The V and J genes are TRBV29-1 and TRBJ2-3; 7 bases are a match to TRBD1. V dropped 3 bases and J dropped 4; count of bases not matched to a gene: 7. Germline V gene lookup returns CDR1 SQVTM and CDR2 ANQGSEA. This CDR3 has 14 residues. CDR3 bases: TGCAGCGTTGATGAGGGGGCAGTAGCAGATACGCAGTATTTT. It is translated as CSVDEGAVADTQYF.

The CDR3 sequence: CATSAPDRRTGGFGYTF. The CDR3 DNA reads TGTGCCACCAGTGCCCCAGATCGACGGACAGGGGGCTTTGGCTACACCTTC. The chain couples TRBV24-1 to TRBJ1-2; 11 bases line up with TRBD1. The CDR3 length is 17 residues. V was pared by 5 bases and J by 7 bases, with 14 bases of the junction left unmatched. Looked up from germline, CDR1 is KGHDR and CDR2 is SFDVKD.

V gene TRBV7-2 combines with J gene TRBJ2-7; D ambiguous. In germline, CDR1 is SGHTA, CDR2 FQGNSA. Trimming took 2 bases from V and 3 from J, leaving 11 bases between them. This CDR3 is built from 14 residues. This chain's CDR3 is CASSLLSRFYEQYV. CDR3 coding DNA: TGTGCCAGCAGCTTACTATCCAGGTTCTACGAGCAGTACGTC.

The chain recombines TRBV19 with TRBJ1-2; 7 bases map to TRBD1. The CDR3 contains 13 residues. CDR1 LNHDA and CDR2 SQIVND come from the germline V gene (reference sequence). The V gene end was trimmed by 5 bases and the J gene end by 5 bases; junction bases not matched to a gene: 5. The CDR3 sequence: CASSLGTAYGYTF. In DNA form, the CDR3 reads TGTGCCAGTAGTCTCGGGACAGCATATGGCTACACCTTC.

V usage is TRBV7-6 and J usage is TRBJ2-3, with 7 bases that match TRBD1. The CDR3 runs 15 residues. Trimming cost V 1 base and J 2 bases; bases outside gene matches: 3. Germline CDR1 and CDR2: SGHVS and FNYEAQ. CDR3 in amino acids: CASSLEGAFTDTQYF. CDR3 nucleotide sequence: TGTGCCAGCAGCTTAGAGGGGGCTTTCACAGATACGCAGTATTTT. Full variable domain (remainder filled in from reference TRBV7-6 and TRBJ2-3): GAGVSQSPRYKVTKRGQDVALRCDPISGHVSLYWYRQALGQGPEFLTYFNYEAQQDKSGLPNDRFSAERPEGSISTLTIQRTEQRDSAMYRCASSLEGAFTDTQYFGPGTRLTVL.

In DNA, the CDR3 is TGTGCCAGCAGCCAACAAGCGGGCACTGAAGCTTTCTTT. This codes for CASSQQAGTEAFF. This chain uses TRBV7-8 with TRBJ1-1; D is ambiguous. Trimming removed 5 bases at V and 4 bases at J, with 11 bases between. The CDR3 sequence is 13 residues long. Per germline, CDR1 SGHVS and CDR2 FQNEAQ.

This clone has more than one count but fewer than ten. V is TRBV7-2 and J is TRBJ1-1, with D unresolved. This CDR3 contains 14 residues. Looked up from germline, CDR1 is SGHTA and CDR2 is FQGNSA. Trimming stripped 2 bases from V and 4 bases from J, with 11 bases between. CDR3 in DNA: TGTGCCAGCAGCTTATTGAACTGGGCCACTGAAGCTTTCTTT. Translation: CASSLLNWATEAFF.

This rearrangement joins TRBV28 to TRBJ1-2, with D possibly TRBD1 on 6 matching bases. This CDR3 has 15 amino acids. The germline V gene has CDR1 MDHEN and CDR2 SYDVKM. The CDR3 region has the DNA TGTGCTTCGATTCGGACAGACATTTTCAACTATGGCTACACCTTC. Residues: CASIRTDIFNYGYTF.

The gene calls are TRBV7-9 and TRBJ2-1; D remains unclear. CDR3 size: 16 residues. V lost 4 bases to trimming and J lost 9 bases, with 22 bases between them. The germline CDR1 and CDR2 sequences are SEHNR and FQNEAQ (reference sequence). CDR3 sequence (DNA): TGTGCCAGCAGCTCAAGCAGGATTTCGTGGTACGGTGAGCAGTTCTTC. This translates into CASSSSRISWYGEQFF.

V and J are TRBV6-5 and TRBJ2-7; possibly TRBD2 for D (6 bases). The length of the CDR3 is 12 residues. The V end lost 1 base, the J end lost 7 bases, and 8 bases lay between the germline ends. Germline V CDR1 and CDR2: MNHEY, SVGAGI. CDR3 DNA sequence: TGTGCCAGCAGTTACTACGGGGGAGAGCAGTACTTC. Protein product: CASSYYGGEQYF.

The chain is built from TRBV6-6 and TRBJ1-1; 8 nucleotides line up with TRBD1. Germline values: CDR1 MNHNY, CDR2 SVGAGI (reference sequence). V was clipped by 2 bases and J by 1 base; unmatched bases: 0. The CDR3 extends over 14 amino acids. CDR3 amino acids: CASSYGTGNTEAFF. CDR3 nucleotide sequence: TGTGCCAGCAGTTACGGGACAGGGAACACTGAAGCTTTCTTT.

The chain couples TRBV12-3 or TRBV12-4 to TRBJ1-1, with D unresolved. V lost 7 bases and J 4 bases, leaving 10 bases between the germline ends. This CDR3 has 12 amino acids. As DNA, the CDR3 is TGTGCCAGCACCCGAGGTCGCACTGAAGCTTTCTTT. Protein sequence: CASTRGRTEAFF.

The rearrangement uses TRBV28 and TRBJ2-5, with D tentatively TRBD1 (6 bases). CDR3 length equals 15 residues. V dropped 2 bases and J dropped 4 bases, with 14 bases sitting between them. In germline, CDR1 is MDHEN, CDR2 SYDVKM. This CDR3 is CASSLPQGVGETQYF. The CDR3 region has the DNA TGTGCCAGCAGTTTACCACAGGGTGTCGGAGAGACCCAGTACTTC.

This clone occurred a few times. Other DNA sequences in the same sample also yield this CDR3. The chain uses TRBV6-5 and TRBJ1-2, with D unresolved. Germline V gene sequence: CDR1 MNHEY, CDR2 SVGAGI. The CDR3 loop spans 11 amino acids. V lost 4 bases, J lost 8 bases, and 8 bases lay in between. The CDR3 DNA reads as TGTGCCAGCAGTTTGGGCCAGGGCTACACCTTC. Protein sequence: CASSLGQGYTF.

The rearrangement links TRBV10-1 to TRBJ2-1, with D maybe TRBD1 (5 bases). CDR3 length: 20 amino acids. The V end was cut by 0 bases, the J end by 0 bases, with 21 bases between. The germline V gene has CDR1 WNHNN and CDR2 SYGVQD (reference sequence). Written as DNA, the CDR3 is TGCGCCAGCAGTGAGTCTGCAGGGAAGAACCTTAAGTTCTCCTACAATGAGCAGTTCTTC. Translating it yields CASSESAGKNLKFSYNEQFF.

This chain's CDR3 is CASSPPDRRKNIQYF. In DNA, the CDR3 is TGTGCCAGCAGTCCTCCGGACAGGAGGAAAAACATTCAGTACTTC. The V and J genes are TRBV6-5 and TRBJ2-4, with 7 nucleotides matching TRBD1. The CDR3 contains 15 residues. Germline CDR1 MNHEY, CDR2 SVGAGI. V was pared by 5 bases and J by 4 bases, with 8 bases of the junction left unmatched.

V gene TRBV7-2 combines with J gene TRBJ2-2, with D perhaps TRBD2 (5 bases). The CDR3 spans 16 residues. V gave up 3 bases and J gave up 1 base, with 12 bases separating them. Germline assignment: CDR1 SGHTA and CDR2 FQGNSA. CDR3 nucleotides: TGTGCCAGCAGCTTTAAGAGCGGAGTGAACACCGGGGAGCTGTTTTTT. Protein product: CASSFKSGVNTGELFF.

J is TRBJ1-5 and V is TRBV27, with 7 bases lining up with TRBD1. V shed 5 bases, J shed 7 bases, and the junction held 5 bases outside the gene matches. The germline CDR1 and CDR2 sequences are MNHEY and SMNVEV (reference sequence). This CDR3 has 13 amino acids. The CDR3 loop is CASSRQGRQPQHF. The CDR3 coding sequence is TGTGCCAGCAGTCGACAGGGTAGGCAGCCCCAGCATTTT.

The chain couples TRBV7-2 to TRBJ2-7; 12 bases align to TRBD2. Germline CDR1 reads SGHTA; CDR2 reads FQGNSA. The CDR3 covers 15 residues. The J segment lost 3 bases and the V segment lost 5 bases, leaving 5 bases of the junction unmatched. The DNA for the CDR3 is TGTGCCAGCAGCCCCCCGGGACTAGCGGGCTACGAGCAGTACTTC. It translates to CASSPPGLAGYEQYF.

The rearrangement uses TRBV18 and TRBJ2-1; D is perhaps TRBD2 (6 bases). The CDR3 spans 14 residues. The germline CDR1 and CDR2 sequences are KGHSH and LQKENI. Trimming cost V 6 bases and J 8 bases, with 17 bases left between them. The CDR3 sequence is CASSRNRREHEQFF. The CDR3 DNA reads TGTGCCAGCTCCCGTAATAGGAGGGAACATGAGCAGTTCTTC.

The CDR3 region is CASSLAREGGYTF. Here the CDR3 DNA reads TGTGCCAGCAGCTTAGCCCGAGAGGGTGGCTACACCTTC. The chain links TRBV7-8 to TRBJ1-2; no clear D gene. Germline CDR1 SGHVS, CDR2 FQNEAQ. The V gene lost 0 bases and the J gene lost 7 bases, with 9 bases spanning the gap. CDR3 length equals 13 residues.

The chain combines TRBV27 with TRBJ1-4, with 7 bases that match TRBD1. The CDR3 has 17 amino acids. The germline CDR1 and CDR2 sequences are MNHEY and SMNVEV (reference sequence). Unmatched junction bases numbered 16, after V lost 10 bases and J lost 2 bases. The DNA for the CDR3 is TGTGCCACCCCGCATATAATTTTACAGGGGACTAATGAAAAACTGTTTTTT. It yields the protein CATPHIILQGTNEKLFF.